This T cell receptor beta chain was sequenced during a study of CD4 and CD8 cells across lung adenocarcinoma regions. MiXCR, applied by TCRdb to the PCR reads, yields one record per CDR3 protein. In the table there are several thousand distinct CDR3 sequences, roughly 42% of which are singletons. CDR3 length equals 13 residues. V lost 8 bases, J lost 3 bases, and 11 bases lay in between. Germline loops: CDR1 MNHEY, CDR2 SMNVEV (reference sequence). The origin of this receptor is a male donor with lung adenocarcinoma. The CD4 and CD8 labels of this study may be unreliable. Source material: CD8+ T cells from the center of a lung tumor. The chain couples TRBV27 to TRBJ2-1, with D perhaps TRBD1 (6 bases). This chain's CDR3 is CASQGYGYNEQFF. Written as DNA, the CDR3 is TGTGCCAGCCAGGGGTATGGCTACAATGAGCAGTTCTTC.